Presented here are 21 T cell receptor beta chains from one specimen sequenced in a study of spatial heterogeneity in lung cancer. TCRdb re-called the 5' RACE reads through MiXCR, storing one row per CDR3 protein. The sample includes roughly 25,000 distinct CDR3 sequences, 7% of them seen just once. Time point specified: sample taken at primary tumor resection. This sample comprised PBMCs, obtained at surgery. The origin of the receptors is a male donor with early-stage non-small cell lung cancer.

This clonotype was observed at least ten times. The chain couples TRBV20-1 to TRBJ2-5, with TRBD2 matching over 8 bases. V lost 4 bases, J lost 1 base, and 8 bases stayed unmatched. CDR1 DFQATT and CDR2 SNEGSKA come from the germline V gene (reference sequence). This CDR3 has 15 residues. The chain's CDR3 is CSAIRVAGTQETQYF. In nucleotides, the CDR3 is TGCAGTGCTATCCGGGTAGCGGGAACCCAAGAGACCCAGTACTTC.

This clonotype was recorded many times. This chain uses TRBV5-1 with TRBJ1-2; 7 bases are a match to TRBD1. V dropped 1 base and J dropped 6; count of bases not matched to a gene: 6. This CDR3 spans 14 amino acids. Germline V gene lookup returns CDR1 SGHRS and CDR2 YFSETQ. The CDR3 bases are TGCGCCAGCAGCTTGAAAGGGGGCAGCAATGGCTACACCTTC. This gives the protein CASSLKGGSNGYTF.

This clonotype has a handful of counts. The genes are TRBV28 and TRBJ1-1; D remains unclear. V shed 1 base and J shed 5 bases, with 11 bases lying between them. The CDR3 contains 14 residues. Per the germline V gene, CDR1 is MDHEN and CDR2 is SYDVKM. The DNA of the CDR3 is TGTGCCAGCAGTTTATCGGCCGGTCGGACTGAAGCTTTCTTT. Translated, it gives CASSLSAGRTEAFF.

This clonotype has a count of ten or more. V usage is TRBV9 and J usage is TRBJ2-3, with D perhaps matching TRBD1 or TRBD2 (6 bases each). The V gene's germline CDR1 is SGDLS and CDR2 YYNGEE. The CDR3 extends over 16 amino acids. Trimming cost V 4 bases and J 6 bases, with 21 bases left between them. The CDR3 here is CASSPVKGVAVDTQYF. The CDR3 DNA is TGTGCCAGCAGCCCCGTGAAGGGGGTAGCGGTGGATACGCAGTATTTT.

This clonotype was picked up many times. The chain uses TRBV12-3 or TRBV12-4 and TRBJ1-5; 7 positions agree with TRBD1. This CDR3 is built from 13 residues. The ends lost 4 bases at V and 5 bases at J; junction bases unmatched: 2. The CDR3 region has the DNA TGTGCCAGCAGTTGGCAGGGGGATCAGCCCCAGCATTTT. Translated: CASSWQGDQPQHF.

Ten or more counts support this clonotype. The chain has TRBV5-6 and TRBJ1-3, with TRBD1 as a possible D gene (6 bases). The CDR3 has 13 residues. Germline values: CDR1 SGHDT, CDR2 YYEEEE. With 4 bases removed from V and 2 bases from J, the gap between germline ends came to 7 bases. The CDR3 here is CASSPGAGNTIYF. The CDR3 DNA reads TGTGCCAGCAGCCCAGGGGCTGGAAACACCATATATTTT.

A single count supports this clonotype. This sequence joins TRBV5-1 and TRBJ2-7, with D perhaps matching TRBD1 (8 bases). From germline, CDR1 is SGHRS and CDR2 YFSETQ. Trimming pared 4 bases from V and 4 bases from J, leaving 21 bases between. This CDR3 has 16 residues. The CDR3 loop is CASSPAGQGGWYEQYF. The CDR3 DNA reads as TGCGCCAGCAGCCCGGCTGGACAGGGAGGGTGGTACGAGCAGTACTTC.

In DNA form, the CDR3 reads TGTGCCAGCAGTGTCGACAGGGGGACTGAAGCTTTCTTT. Amino acids: CASSVDRGTEAFF. The genes are TRBV6-4 and TRBJ1-1; 9 bases match TRBD1. The ends lost 4 bases at V and 5 bases at J; junction bases unmatched: 2. The CDR3 has 13 amino acids. From germline, CDR1 is MRHNA and CDR2 SNTAGT.

This clonotype has a count of ten or more. This sequence joins TRBV4-2 and TRBJ1-2, with D maybe TRBD1 (6 bases). The CDR3 runs 19 residues. Germline V CDR1 and CDR2: LGHNA, YNFKEQ. Trimming removed 1 base at V and 0 bases at J, with 21 bases between. The CDR3 reads CASSQVSVGGAMANYGYTF. Here the CDR3 DNA reads TGTGCCAGCAGCCAAGTCTCCGTGGGGGGCGCGATGGCTAACTATGGCTACACCTTC.

The CDR3 region is CSVLVRVGTEAFF. The CDR3 DNA reads TGCAGCGTTTTAGTCAGGGTTGGGACTGAAGCTTTCTTT. V is TRBV29-1 and J is TRBJ1-1; a possible D gene is TRBD1 (5 bases). The CDR3 is 13 residues long. Per the germline V gene, CDR1 is SQVTM and CDR2 is ANQGSEA. Trimming took 5 bases from V and 5 from J, leaving 15 bases between them.

The chain couples TRBV20-1 to TRBJ2-7, with D unresolved. Germline CDR1 is DFQATT and CDR2 is SNEGSKA (reference sequence). The CDR3 sequence is 14 residues long. V shed 5 bases and J shed 0 bases, with 14 bases lying between them. The CDR3 coding sequence is TGCAGTGCTGAGAAGGGCGACACCTCCTACGAGCAGTACTTC. Encoded protein: CSAEKGDTSYEQYF.

This clonotype was detected ten times or more. The J gene is TRBJ2-4, the V gene TRBV28; D is uncertain. Germline V gives CDR1 MDHEN, CDR2 SYDVKM. The V gene lost 6 bases and the J gene lost 1 base, with 7 bases spanning the gap. The length of the CDR3 is 13 residues. The DNA for the CDR3 is TGTGCCAGCAGCAAAGGGGCCAAAAACATTCAGTACTTC. Translating gives CASSKGAKNIQYF.

The chain has TRBV5-1 and TRBJ2-1; D could derive from TRBD1 or TRBD2 (6 bases each). V shed 4 bases and J shed 4 bases, with 12 bases lying between them. The CDR3 extends over 14 amino acids. Germline CDR1 SGHRS, CDR2 YFSETQ. CDR3 DNA sequence: TGCGCCAGCAGCCGGCGGGACAAATACAATGAGCAGTTCTTC. This gives the protein CASSRRDKYNEQFF.

This clonotype was detected a few times. The rearrangement joins TRBV12-3 or TRBV12-4 to TRBJ2-3, with 9 bases that match TRBD1. V shed 1 base and J 9 bases; nucleotides not matched to a gene: 2. This CDR3 is 13 amino acids long. The CDR3 here is CASSLVGQGTQYF. CDR3 DNA sequence: TGTGCCAGCAGTTTAGTTGGACAGGGGACGCAGTATTTT.

V gene TRBV12-3 or TRBV12-4 combines with J gene TRBJ1-6; D ambiguous. This CDR3 spans 15 amino acids. V lost 3 bases, J lost 6 bases, and 12 bases lay in between. The CDR3 sequence: CASSLGRNPNSPLHF. The CDR3 coding sequence is TGTGCCAGCAGTTTGGGGAGGAACCCTAATTCACCCCTCCACTTT.

This clonotype was counted between two and nine times. This chain joins TRBV6-7 and TRBJ1-2; D unresolved. TRBV6-7 is noted as an ORF with a role that remains uncertain. This CDR3 has 11 amino acids. Trimming removed 2 bases at V and 4 bases at J, with 2 bases between. The CDR3 DNA reads TGTGCCAGCAGTTACGCCTATGGCTACACCTTC. This encodes CASSYAYGYTF.

This clonotype was found a few times. V and J are TRBV9 and TRBJ2-7, with no clear D. The CDR3 totals 14 residues. Germline V gives CDR1 SGDLS, CDR2 YYNGEE. Trimming stripped 0 bases from V and 2 bases from J, with 9 bases between. CDR3 in amino acids: CASSVGAGTYEQYF. CDR3 in DNA: TGTGCCAGCAGCGTAGGCGCAGGTACCTACGAGCAGTACTTC.

This clonotype was detected many times. This chain connects TRBV20-1 to TRBJ2-1, with D unclear. V was shortened by 5 bases and J by 4 bases, with 12 bases between the two germline ends. The CDR3 has 13 amino acids. The germline V gene encodes CDR1 DFQATT and CDR2 SNEGSKA (reference sequence). The CDR3 nucleotides are TGCAGTGCTTCAATGATCGGTTACAATGAGCAGTTCTTC. Translated, it gives CSASMIGYNEQFF.

There are many counts of this clonotype. This chain connects TRBV7-8 to TRBJ2-7; 8 positions agree with TRBD1. Trimming cost V 4 bases and J 2 bases; bases outside gene matches: 22. Germline CDR1 is SGHVS and CDR2 is FQNEAQ. CDR3 length equals 20 residues. CDR3 bases: TGTGCCAGCAGCTCCCCTCGGGCCAGGGGGCCGGGCTACCCACCCTACGAGCAGTACTTC. Amino acid sequence: CASSSPRARGPGYPPYEQYF.

The chain carries TRBV6-1 and TRBJ1-2; TRBD1 matches 11 bases. The germline CDR1 and CDR2 sequences are MNHNS and SASEGT. V shed 5 bases, J shed 7 bases, and the junction held 3 bases outside the gene matches. The CDR3 is made up of 13 amino acids. DNA for the CDR3: TGTGCCAGCAGTCCCGGGACAGGGGGTGGCTACACCTTC. This sequence encodes CASSPGTGGGYTF.

This clonotype was seen ten or more times. The chain uses TRBV10-2 and TRBJ2-5; D unclear. Deletions cut 3 bases from V and 2 bases from J, with 7 bases between. CDR3 length: 13 amino acids. Germline CDR1 is WSHSY and CDR2 is SAAADI. CDR3 DNA: TGCGCCAGCAGTGAACCAGTTCAAGAGACCCAGTACTTC. Translated: CASSEPVQETQYF.